The 19 T cell receptor beta chains below come from one sample, sequenced in a study of beta chain features in type 1 diabetes. Points from the study as a whole: In all four CD4+ subsets, TCRB CDR3 length was significantly, moderately reduced in type 1 diabetes.

These receptors have no known antigen. The isolated RNA, all of it, was reverse transcribed, so expressed TCRB transcripts were what got sequenced. Here immunoSEQ multiplex PCR was the method, and the copy in TCRdb shows in-frame clones only, minus some. The repertoire holds around 20,000 clones, with 69% as singletons. The sequenced sample was Tregs from blood. The receptors were gathered from a man aged 18 to 35 with type 1 diabetes.

This chain connects TRBV5-1 to TRBJ2-5; no definite D call. The germline V and J ends were trimmed by 4 bases and 5 bases, with 6 bases remaining between them. Germline V gene lookup returns CDR1 SGHRS and CDR2 YFSETQ. This CDR3 region has 11 residues. The CDR3 nucleotides read TGCGCCAGCAGCGAGCGTGAGACCCAGTACTTC. As protein: CASSERETQYF.

The V gene is TRBV18, the J gene TRBJ2-1; tentative D call: TRBD1 (6 bases). The CDR3 totals 16 residues. Germline values: CDR1 KGHSH, CDR2 LQKENI. V lost 6 bases, J lost 0 bases, and 15 bases lay in between. This chain's CDR3 is CASSPSGHNSYNEQFF. CDR3 nucleotides: TGTGCCAGCTCGCCCTCGGGACATAACTCCTACAATGAGCAGTTCTTC.

A single count supports this clone. The CDR3 spells CATSRDHPRQGVTYGYTF. In nucleotides, the CDR3 is TGTGCCACCAGCAGAGATCATCCCCGACAGGGTGTCACCTATGGCTACACCTTC. V usage is TRBV15 and J usage is TRBJ1-2, with 7 positions matching TRBD1. CDR3 length: 18 residues. Germline V lookup: CDR1 LNHNV, CDR2 YYDKDF (reference sequence). The V segment lost 0 bases and the J segment 4 bases; nucleotides outside the gene matches: 14. The variable domain in full, with the rest retrieved from reference TRBV15 and TRBJ1-2, is DAMVIQNPRYQVTQFGKPVTLSCSQTLNHNVMYWYQQKSSQAPKLLFHYYDKDFNNEADTPDNFQSRRPNTSFCFLDIRSPGLGDTAMYLCATSRDHPRQGVTYGYTFGSGTRLTVV.

The chain joins TRBV21-1 to TRBJ2-7; the tabulated D call, TRBD2, remains unverified against the DNA. TRBV21-1 is described as a pseudogene. CDR3 length equals 16 residues. CDR3 loop: CASSQITSGTSYEQYF. For the CDR3, the DNA is TGTGCCAGCAGCCAAATCACTAGCGGCACCTCCTACGAGCAGTACTTC.

V and J are TRBV18 and TRBJ1-6; D uncertain. CDR1 and CDR2 (germline): KGHSH, LQKENI. V was pared by 3 bases and J by 0 bases, with 6 bases between. The length of the CDR3 is 15 residues. The CDR3 sequence is CASSPESSYNSPLHF. In DNA, the CDR3 is TGTGCCAGCTCACCGGAGAGCTCCTATAATTCACCCCTCCACTTT.

This clone was found a few times. The V call is TRBV30, the J call TRBJ2-1; D gene uncertain. The CDR3 has 11 amino acids. In germline, CDR1 is GTSNPN, CDR2 SVGIG (reference sequence). V lost 2 bases to trimming and J lost 10 bases, with 9 bases between them. DNA of the CDR3: TGTGCCTGGAGTCCCTTTAAAGAGCAGTTCTTC. Amino acid sequence: CAWSPFKEQFF.

The V call is TRBV11-2, the J call TRBJ2-1, with D perhaps matching TRBD2 (5 bases). V lost 5 bases and J 6 bases, leaving 11 bases between the germline ends. Per the germline V gene, CDR1 is SGHAT and CDR2 is FQNNGV. This CDR3 has 13 residues. In DNA, the CDR3 is TGTGCCAGCAGCGGGAGTTTTATCAATGAGCAGTTCTTC. Encoded protein: CASSGSFINEQFF.

This chain links TRBV7-8 with TRBJ2-2; the match to TRBD2 covers 10 bases. V trimming: 9 bases; J trimming: 2 bases; junction bases outside the gene matches: 6. Germline V gene lookup returns CDR1 SGHVS and CDR2 FQNEAQ. The CDR3 is 15 amino acids. The CDR3 DNA reads TGTGCCAGTAGGAAGCGGGGGGGCAACACCGGGGAGCTGTTTTTT. Residues: CASRKRGGNTGELFF. The full variable domain, its missing parts supplied by reference TRBV7-8 and TRBJ2-2, is GAGVSQSPRYKVAKRGQDVALRCDPISGHVSLFWYQQALGQGPEFLTYFQNEAQLDKSGLPSDRFFAERPEGSVSTLKIQRTQQEDSAVYLCASRKRGGNTGELFFGEGSRLTVL.

V gene TRBV27 combines with J gene TRBJ1-4; a possible D gene is TRBD1 (5 bases). The CDR3 is made up of 14 amino acids. The V end was cut by 8 bases, the J end by 4 bases, with 14 bases between. CDR1 and CDR2 from the germline V gene are MNHEY and SMNVEV (reference sequence). CDR3 loop: CASGRRDGNEKLFF. The CDR3 nucleotides read TGTGCCAGCGGACGGAGGGACGGTAATGAAAAACTGTTTTTT. The whole variable domain, filled in from reference TRBV27 and TRBJ1-4, reads EAQVTQNPRYLITVTGKKLTVTCSQNMNHEYMSWYRQDPGLGLRQIYYSMNVEVTDKGDVPEGYKVSRKEKRNFPLILESPSPNQTSLYFCASGRRDGNEKLFFGSGTQLSVL.

Only a few counts were recorded for this clone. This chain joins TRBV30 and TRBJ2-5, with 8 bases fitting TRBD2. V gave up 0 bases and J gave up 2 bases; unmatched junction bases: 17. This CDR3 is built from 19 residues. Germline values: CDR1 GTSNPN, CDR2 SVGIG (reference sequence). The CDR3 DNA reads TGTGCCTGGAGTGTACTCGGGAGGGTGGGGCCCACGCCTCAAGAGACCCAGTACTTC. Its translation is CAWSVLGRVGPTPQETQYF.

This chain uses TRBV7-9 with TRBJ2-7; 8 bases map to TRBD2. Germline assignment: CDR1 SEHNR and CDR2 FQNEAQ (reference sequence). The CDR3 has 15 residues. The trim removed 4 bases at V and 4 bases at J, leaving 9 bases unmatched. The CDR3 here is CASSSPGLGLYEQYF. DNA of the CDR3: TGTGCCAGCAGCTCTCCGGGACTAGGACTTTACGAGCAGTACTTC.

V and J are TRBV2 and TRBJ1-2; 9 nucleotides agree with TRBD1. There are 14 residues in the CDR3. Germline V gene sequence: CDR1 SNHLY, CDR2 FYNNEI. J lost 4 bases, V lost 7 bases, and 7 bases had no gene match. The CDR3 nucleotides are TGTGCCAGCACCCGCGGACAGGGGAGCTATGGCTACACCTTC. The encoded protein is CASTRGQGSYGYTF.

There are a few counts of this clone. The chain carries TRBV11-2 and TRBJ2-5; no reliable D call. The germline V gene encodes CDR1 SGHAT and CDR2 FQNNGV. The CDR3 runs 13 residues. V dropped 3 bases and J dropped 1 base, with 6 bases sitting between them. The CDR3 DNA is TGTGCCAGCAGCTTGAGGCCCCAAGAGACCCAGTACTTC. It translates to CASSLRPQETQYF.

This clone showed up just a few times. The chain has TRBV29-1 and TRBJ2-7; D uncertain. Germline CDR1 SQVTM, CDR2 ANQGSEA. The CDR3 length is 11 residues. Deletions cut 6 bases from V and 4 bases from J, with 10 bases between. The DNA for the CDR3 is TGCAGCGTCGATTGGCAGTACGAGCAGTACTTC. Residues: CSVDWQYEQYF.

The chain carries TRBV18 and TRBJ1-2; D is uncertain. This CDR3 spans 15 amino acids. Trimming took off 2 bases at V and 2 bases at J, with 12 bases between the two ends. Germline V gene data show CDR1 as KGHSH and CDR2 as LQKENI. DNA of the CDR3: TGTGCCAGCTCACCAACGTGGCCAGGCAACTATGGCTACACCTTC. Translation: CASSPTWPGNYGYTF.

This clone was recorded once. This rearrangement joins TRBV5-4 to TRBJ1-6, with 9 bases aligning to TRBD1. Per the germline V gene, CDR1 is SGHNT and CDR2 is YYREEE (reference sequence). V shed 4 bases and J 5 bases; nucleotides not matched to a gene: 1. The CDR3 length is 14 residues. This CDR3 is CASSRTGDNSPLHF. The CDR3 region has the DNA TGTGCCAGCAGCCGGACAGGGGATAATTCACCCCTCCACTTT.

This sequence joins TRBV10-2 and TRBJ2-5, with D uncertain. Trimming removed 0 bases at V and 9 bases at J, with 5 bases between. CDR3 length: 11 amino acids. Germline CDR1 WSHSY, CDR2 SAAADI. The CDR3 nucleotides read TGCGCCAGCAGTGAGTCTACGGCCCAGTACTTC. This sequence encodes CASSESTAQYF.

The chain carries TRBV19 and TRBJ2-3; 14 bases map to TRBD2. J lost 5 bases, V lost 4 bases, and 14 bases had no gene match. CDR3 length: 19 residues. Germline V CDR1 and CDR2: LNHDA, SQIVND (reference sequence). The CDR3 sequence is CASSTRGMWGLAGVDTQYF. CDR3 nucleotide sequence: TGTGCCAGTAGTACGCGGGGTATGTGGGGACTAGCGGGAGTAGATACGCAGTATTTT.

The gene calls are TRBV21-1 and TRBJ2-7; the D call of TRBD2 is as the table states it, not checked on the DNA. TRBV21-1 is assigned pseudogene status. The length of the CDR3 is 18 residues. CDR3 bases: TGTGCCAGCAGCAAAGAGGAGACCTACGGACTAGACTCCTACGAGCAGTACTTC. The encoded protein is CASSKEETYGLDSYEQYF.